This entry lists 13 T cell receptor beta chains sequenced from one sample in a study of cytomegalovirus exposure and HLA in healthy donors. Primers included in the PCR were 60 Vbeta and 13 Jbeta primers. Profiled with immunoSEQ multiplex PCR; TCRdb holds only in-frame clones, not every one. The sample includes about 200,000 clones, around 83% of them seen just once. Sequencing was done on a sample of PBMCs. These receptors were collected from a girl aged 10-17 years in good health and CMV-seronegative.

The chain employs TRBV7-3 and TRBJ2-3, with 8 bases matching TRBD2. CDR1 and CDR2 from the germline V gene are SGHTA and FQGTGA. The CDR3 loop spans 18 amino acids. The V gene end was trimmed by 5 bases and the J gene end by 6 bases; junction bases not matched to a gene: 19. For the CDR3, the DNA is TGTGCCAGCAGCGAGGGGTGGCCAGCGGGGGACCTCATCGATACGCAGTATTTT. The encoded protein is CASSEGWPAGDLIDTQYF. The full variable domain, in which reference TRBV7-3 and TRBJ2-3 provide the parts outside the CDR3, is GAGVSQTPSNKVTEKGKYVELRCDPISGHTALYWYRQSLGQGPEFLIYFQGTGAADDSGLPNDRFFAVRPEGSVSTLKIQRTERGDSAVYLCASSEGWPAGDLIDTQYFGPGTRLTVL.

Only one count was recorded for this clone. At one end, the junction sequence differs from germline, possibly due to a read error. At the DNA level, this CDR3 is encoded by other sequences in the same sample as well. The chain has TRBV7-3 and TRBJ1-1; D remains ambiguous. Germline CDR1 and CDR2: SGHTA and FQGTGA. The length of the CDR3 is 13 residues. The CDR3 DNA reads TGTGCCAGCAGCCTAACAGCTAACACTGAAGCTTTCTTT. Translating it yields CASSLTANTEAFF. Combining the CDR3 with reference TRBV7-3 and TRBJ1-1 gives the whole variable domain GAGVSQTPSNKVTEKGKYVELRCDPISGHTALYWYRQSLGQGPEFLIYFQGTGAADDSGLPNDRFFAVRPEGSVSTLKIQRTERGDSAVYLCASSLTANTEAFFGQGTRLTVV.

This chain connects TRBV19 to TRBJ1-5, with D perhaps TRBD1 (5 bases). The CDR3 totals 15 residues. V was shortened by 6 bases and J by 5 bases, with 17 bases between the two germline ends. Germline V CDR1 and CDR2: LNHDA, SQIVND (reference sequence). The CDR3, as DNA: TGTGCCAGTAGGAGAACCGCGCGGGGCGATCAGCCCCAGCATTTT. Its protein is CASRRTARGDQPQHF.

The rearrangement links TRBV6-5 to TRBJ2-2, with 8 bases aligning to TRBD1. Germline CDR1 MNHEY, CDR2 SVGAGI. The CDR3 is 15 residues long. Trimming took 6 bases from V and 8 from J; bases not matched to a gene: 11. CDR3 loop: CASSWGTGGSGELFF. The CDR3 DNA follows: TGTGCCAGCAGCTGGGGAACAGGGGGGTCAGGGGAGCTGTTTTTT.

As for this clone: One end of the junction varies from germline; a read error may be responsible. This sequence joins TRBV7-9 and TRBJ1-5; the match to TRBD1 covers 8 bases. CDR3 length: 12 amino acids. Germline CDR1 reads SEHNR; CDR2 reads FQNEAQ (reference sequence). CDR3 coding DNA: TGTTCCAGCGGACAGGGAGGACAGCCCCAGCATTTT. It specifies CSSGQGGQPQHF.

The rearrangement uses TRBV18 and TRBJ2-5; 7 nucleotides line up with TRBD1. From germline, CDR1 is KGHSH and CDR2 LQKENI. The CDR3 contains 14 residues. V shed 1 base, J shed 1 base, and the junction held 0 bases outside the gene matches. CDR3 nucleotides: TGTGCCAGCTCACCACAGGGGGCCCAAGAGACCCAGTACTTC. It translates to CASSPQGAQETQYF.

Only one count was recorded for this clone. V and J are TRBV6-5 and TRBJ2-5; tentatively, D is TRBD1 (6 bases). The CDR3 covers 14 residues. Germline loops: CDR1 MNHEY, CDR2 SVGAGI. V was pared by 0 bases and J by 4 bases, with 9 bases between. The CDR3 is CASSYSGRGETQYF. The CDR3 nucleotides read TGTGCCAGCAGTTACTCGGGCAGGGGAGAGACCCAGTACTTC.

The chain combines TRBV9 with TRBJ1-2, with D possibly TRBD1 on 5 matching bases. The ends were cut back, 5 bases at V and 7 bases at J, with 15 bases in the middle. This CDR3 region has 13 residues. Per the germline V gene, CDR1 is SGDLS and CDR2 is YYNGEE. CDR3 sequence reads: CASSNSGFGGYTF. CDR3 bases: TGTGCCAGCAGTAATTCAGGGTTCGGTGGCTACACCTTC.

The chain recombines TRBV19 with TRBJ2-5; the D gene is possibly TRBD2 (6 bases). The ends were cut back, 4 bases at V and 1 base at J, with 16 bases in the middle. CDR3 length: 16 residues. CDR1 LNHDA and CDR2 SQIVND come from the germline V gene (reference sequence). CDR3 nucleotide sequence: TGTGCCAGTAGTACGCTGTCGGAGGGACCCCAAGAGACCCAGTACTTC. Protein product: CASSTLSEGPQETQYF.

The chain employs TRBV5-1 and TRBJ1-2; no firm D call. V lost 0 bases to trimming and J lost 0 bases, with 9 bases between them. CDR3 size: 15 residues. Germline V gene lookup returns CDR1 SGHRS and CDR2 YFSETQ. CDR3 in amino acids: CASSLGTAANYGYTF. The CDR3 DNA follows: TGCGCCAGCAGCTTGGGGACTGCAGCTAACTATGGCTACACCTTC.

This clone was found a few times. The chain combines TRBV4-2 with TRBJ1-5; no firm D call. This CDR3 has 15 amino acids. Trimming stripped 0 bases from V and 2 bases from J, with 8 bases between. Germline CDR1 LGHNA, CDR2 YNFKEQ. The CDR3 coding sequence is TGTGCCAGCAGCCAAGAGGAGAGAGGCAATCAGCCCCAGCATTTT. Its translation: CASSQEERGNQPQHF.

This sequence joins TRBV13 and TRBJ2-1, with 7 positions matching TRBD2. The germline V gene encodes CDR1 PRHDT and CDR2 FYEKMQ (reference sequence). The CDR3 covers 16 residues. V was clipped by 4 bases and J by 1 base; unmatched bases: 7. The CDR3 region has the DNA TGTGCCAGCAGCTCGACCGGGACTAAATCCTACAATGAGCAGTTCTTC. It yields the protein CASSSTGTKSYNEQFF. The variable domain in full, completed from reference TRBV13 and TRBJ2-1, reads AAGVIQSPRHLIKEKRETATLKCYPIPRHDTVYWYQQGPGQDPQFLISFYEKMQSDKGSIPDRFSAQQFSDYHSELNMSSLELGDSALYFCASSSTGTKSYNEQFFGPGTRLTVL.

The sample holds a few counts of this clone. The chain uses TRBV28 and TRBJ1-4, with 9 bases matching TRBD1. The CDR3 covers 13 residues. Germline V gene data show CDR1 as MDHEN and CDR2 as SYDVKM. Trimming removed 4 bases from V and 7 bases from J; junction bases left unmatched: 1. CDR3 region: CASSWTGVEKLFF. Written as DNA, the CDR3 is TGTGCCAGCAGTTGGACAGGGGTTGAAAAACTGTTTTTT.